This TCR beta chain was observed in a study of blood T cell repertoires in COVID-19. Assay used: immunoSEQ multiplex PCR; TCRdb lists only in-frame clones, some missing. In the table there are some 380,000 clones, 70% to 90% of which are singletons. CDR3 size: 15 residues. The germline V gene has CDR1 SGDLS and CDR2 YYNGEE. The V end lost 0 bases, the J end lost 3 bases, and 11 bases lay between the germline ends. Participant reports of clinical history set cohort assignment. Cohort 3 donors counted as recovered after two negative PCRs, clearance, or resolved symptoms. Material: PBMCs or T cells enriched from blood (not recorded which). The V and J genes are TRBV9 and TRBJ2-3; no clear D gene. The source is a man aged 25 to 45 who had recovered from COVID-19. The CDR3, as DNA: TGTGCCAGCAGCGTAGGTAACGTCAGGACAGATACGCAGTATTTT. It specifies CASSVGNVRTDTQYF.